What follows are 3 T cell receptor beta chains derived from one specimen sequenced in a study of early T cells in non-severe SARS-CoV-2 infection. Each CDR3 protein is one row after TCRdb ran MiXCR on the 5' RACE reads. This sample carries around 59,000 distinct CDR3 sequences, about 8.9% of them seen once, and the ten largest clones take 15% to 20%. Sequences were obtained from whole blood. Receptor source: an adult who was a healthcare worker with PCR-confirmed SARS-CoV-2 infection or an uninfected control (not recorded which).

This clonotype was observed at least ten times. J is TRBJ2-3 and V is TRBV29-1; D is perhaps TRBD2 (5 bases). The ends were cut back, 3 bases at V and 3 bases at J, with 7 bases in the middle. Germline V CDR1 and CDR2: SQVTM, ANQGSEA. The CDR3 runs to 12 residues. As DNA, the CDR3 is TGCAGCGTTGACGAGGGAACAGATACGCAGTATTTT. This codes for CSVDEGTDTQYF.

In its sample, this clonotype was seen a few times. The chain carries TRBV7-2 and TRBJ2-1, with 9 bases lining up with TRBD2. After removal of 4 bases from V and 5 bases from J, the junction contained 6 bases not matched to a gene. CDR3 length: 15 amino acids. Per the germline V gene, CDR1 is SGHTA and CDR2 is FQGNSA. The CDR3 DNA reads TGTGCCAGCAGCTCCTGGACTAGCGAGGACAATGAGCAGTTCTTC. Translated: CASSSWTSEDNEQFF.

The gene calls are TRBV3-1 and TRBJ2-1, with D possibly being TRBD2 (5 bases). Looked up from germline, CDR1 is LGHDT and CDR2 is YNNKEL (reference sequence). Trimming pared 0 bases from V and 10 bases from J, leaving 10 bases between. CDR3 length: 13 residues. CDR3 sequence reads: CASSQDVAREQFF. DNA of the CDR3: TGTGCCAGCAGCCAAGATGTAGCGAGGGAGCAGTTCTTC.